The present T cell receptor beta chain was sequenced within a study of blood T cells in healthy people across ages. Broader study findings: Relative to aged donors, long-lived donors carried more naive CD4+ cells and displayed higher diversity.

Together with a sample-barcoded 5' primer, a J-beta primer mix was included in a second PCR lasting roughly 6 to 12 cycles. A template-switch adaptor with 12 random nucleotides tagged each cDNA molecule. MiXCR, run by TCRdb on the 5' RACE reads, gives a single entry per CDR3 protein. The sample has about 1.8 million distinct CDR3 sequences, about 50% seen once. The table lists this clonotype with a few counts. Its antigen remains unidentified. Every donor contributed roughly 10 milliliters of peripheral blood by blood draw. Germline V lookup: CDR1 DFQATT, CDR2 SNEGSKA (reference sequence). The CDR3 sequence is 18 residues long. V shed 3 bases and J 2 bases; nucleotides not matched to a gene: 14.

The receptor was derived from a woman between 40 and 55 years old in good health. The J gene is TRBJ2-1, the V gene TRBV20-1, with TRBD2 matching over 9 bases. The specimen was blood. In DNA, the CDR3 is TGCAGTGCTAGGAAAGCGGGGGGCCCCTGGATTCCCTACAATGAGCAGTTCTTC. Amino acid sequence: CSARKAGGPWIPYNEQFF.